These 9 T cell receptor beta chains came from one sample sequenced in a study of control samples from healthy donors and cancer patients. TCRdb keeps only in-frame clones here, not all; method: immunoSEQ multiplex PCR. The sample carries 45,000 to 60,000 clones, 90% to 95% recorded once. Material for sequencing was blood. The receptor source for this set is a man aged 30 to 39 in good health.

The V gene is TRBV28, the J gene TRBJ2-1, with D possibly being TRBD1 (5 bases). Trimming took 3 bases from V and 10 from J, leaving 13 bases between them. CDR1 is MDHEN, CDR2 SYDVKM, per germline. The CDR3 is 13 residues long. CDR3 sequence reads: CASSLESPGEQFF. DNA of the CDR3: TGTGCCAGCAGTTTGGAATCCCCAGGGGAGCAGTTCTTC.

The chain has TRBV15 and TRBJ2-2; D uncertain. Between the trimmed V and J ends, which lost 5 bases and 0 bases, there was a span of 16 bases. The CDR3 contains 17 residues. Germline CDR1 LNHNV, CDR2 YYDKDF (reference sequence). CDR3 sequence: CATSRAPTNANTGELFF. DNA for the CDR3: TGTGCCACCAGCCGAGCTCCCACAAACGCGAACACCGGGGAGCTGTTTTTT.

This sequence joins TRBV28 and TRBJ1-2; 10 bases line up with TRBD1. Per germline, CDR1 MDHEN and CDR2 SYDVKM. CDR3 length: 18 residues. J lost 7 bases, V lost 1 base, and 15 bases had no gene match. The CDR3 protein is CASSLLGQGSPTGGGYTF. In nucleotides, the CDR3 is TGTGCCAGCAGTTTATTGGGACAGGGGTCTCCAACGGGGGGTGGCTACACCTTC.

This clone turned up a few times. This chain uses TRBV5-1 with TRBJ2-7; 7 nucleotides match TRBD1. Germline V lookup: CDR1 SGHRS, CDR2 YFSETQ. The CDR3 runs to 15 residues. The J segment lost 5 bases and the V segment lost 1 base, leaving 9 bases of the junction unmatched. The CDR3 spells CASSLTGESFHEQYF. CDR3 DNA: TGCGCCAGCAGCTTGACAGGGGAATCCTTTCACGAGCAGTACTTC.

The gene calls are TRBV28 and TRBJ2-3; tentatively, D is TRBD1 (5 bases). Between the trimmed V and J ends, which lost 3 bases and 9 bases, there was a span of 10 bases. Germline-derived CDR1 and CDR2 are MDHEN and SYDVKM. This CDR3 contains 12 residues. The CDR3 sequence is CASSFPRQTQYF. CDR3 nucleotides: TGTGCCAGCAGTTTTCCGCGACAGACGCAGTATTTT.

This chain connects TRBV10-3 to TRBJ2-7; D is perhaps TRBD1 (6 bases). The germline V and J ends were trimmed by 10 bases and 1 base, with 17 bases remaining between them. Germline V gene lookup returns CDR1 ENHRY and CDR2 SYGVKD. The CDR3 has 14 amino acids. The CDR3 DNA reads as TGTGCCACCGGGGACAAATTCCTTTCCTACGAGCAGTACTTC. Protein product: CATGDKFLSYEQYF.

This clone occurred once. The V gene is TRBV28, the J gene TRBJ1-2; 7 bases line up with TRBD1. From germline, CDR1 is MDHEN and CDR2 SYDVKM. The CDR3 totals 13 residues. Trimming cost V 6 bases and J 1 base; bases outside gene matches: 2. The CDR3 reads CASRGTVNYGYTF. The CDR3 coding sequence is TGTGCCAGCAGGGGGACAGTTAACTATGGCTACACCTTC.

V and J are TRBV30 and TRBJ2-7; D is ambiguous. Germline loops: CDR1 GTSNPN, CDR2 SVGIG (reference sequence). Trimming removed 1 base from V and 5 bases from J, with 6 bases in between. The CDR3 runs 11 residues. The CDR3 DNA reads TGTGCCTGGAGTGATACTAACGAGCAGTACTTC. It encodes CAWSDTNEQYF.

The chain combines TRBV2 with TRBJ2-7; maybe TRBD1 (6 bases). Trimming took off 6 bases at V and 6 bases at J, with 9 bases between the two ends. Looked up from germline, CDR1 is SNHLY and CDR2 is FYNNEI. The CDR3 is 11 amino acids. The CDR3 is CASSDRSEQYF. The DNA for the CDR3 is TGTGCCAGCAGCGACAGGAGCGAGCAGTACTTC.